Here is one T cell receptor beta chain with its context. Losses at the gene ends were 1 base for V and 9 bases for J; bases not matched to a gene: 6. The V gene's germline CDR1 is SGHTA and CDR2 FQGTGA. The CDR3 totals 14 residues. The sample originates from a study of control samples from healthy donors and cancer patients. The assay was immunoSEQ multiplex PCR, and TCRdb's table has in-frame clones only and misses some. Of 85,000 to 110,000 clones in the sample, 85% to 90% were seen once. The chain employs TRBV7-3 and TRBJ2-1, with TRBD1 matching over 7 bases. The TCR comes from a man aged 55 to 70 with lung cancer. The sequenced sample was PBMCs. In DNA form, the CDR3 reads TGTGCCAGCAGCTTAAAGGACAGGTTGAGTGAGCAGTTCTTC. It translates to CASSLKDRLSEQFF.